This T cell receptor (beta chain) was identified in a study of blood T cell repertoires in COVID-19 (TCRdb year 2020). The study in broad terms: Samples covering the acute and convalescent phases of COVID-19 were provided by collaborators in the United States, Italy and Spain. Samples came from the ongoing ImmuneRACE study (first 160 participants) plus 1,254 subjects from 6 global collaborators. Where available, HLA class I and class II types were obtained from metadata supplied by the sample provider rather than from assay-based typing. A de-identified subject ID, COVID-19 status, age in years and sex were almost always included in the sample metadata. The prospective study material was composed of cDNA or gDNA derived from T cells, B-cell-depleted T cells, or PBMCs. The dataset comprised deeply sampled blood TCRbeta repertoires from subjects exposed to, actively infected with, or recovered from COVID-19. The repertoires were made available in a free public database intended to serve as a resource for research on the immune response to SARS-CoV-2. Findings and caveats that apply to the study as a whole: The quantity of clinical and demographic metadata differed by source and by participant and was supplied without curation.

Each collaborating institution followed its own protocols to collect whole blood in K2EDTA tubes. Collaborator samples were shipped for TCRbeta analysis as frozen whole blood, isolated PBMCs, or DNA extracted from either sample type. From the cysteine up to the phenylalanine, the CDR3 has a length of 16 residues. Only CDR3 DNA remains: 48 bases, in frame from the first base. The germline V gene (reference sequence) gives CDR1 as LGHDT and CDR2 as YNNKEL. V drops 1 base and J drops 3 bases, leaving 14 bases in between. About this clone: Its specific antigen is unknown. No quality values exist for individual bases; no much larger clone is one base distant.

The immunoSEQ Assay, a bias-controlled multiplex PCR, was used to amplify TCRbeta CDR3 regions from genomic DNA. Concerning the study's data processing: Within the assay, amplification of reference gene primers was used to estimate how many nucleated cells each sample contained. To quantify the absolute abundance of each unique TCRbeta CDR3 rearrangement, sequence reads were collapsed and filtered. For each sample, productive Simpson clonality was calculated as the square root of Simpson's diversity index across productive rearrangements. Here the immuneACCESS table is served through TCRdb, limited to in-frame sequences with V and J called. Missing clones are a known gap in these copies; in checked studies unresolved V genes cover under half, and the rest lacks a known reason. The DNA was the basis for D and trimming; V, J and clone size are from that table. In this sample the table shows around 100,000 clones, approximately 90% of which occur a single time. The ten biggest clones cover about 18% of the sample.

The specimen was peripheral blood. Recombination linked TRBV3-1 (or the pseudogene TRBV3-2) to TRBJ2-3; TRBD2 is possibly the D segment (7 matching bases). This TCR derives from a man aged 45-60 years with acute or convalescent COVID-19. This receptor has the CDR3 CASSQGFRGGTDTQYF. The sequence in DNA is TGTGCCAGCAGCCAAGGGTTTAGGGGGGGGACAGATACGCAGTATTTT.